Listed below are T cell receptor beta chains from one sample, sequenced in a study of regulatory T cells in long-lasting Graves disease. Via MiXCR, TCRdb re-called the multiplex PCR reads, giving one row per CDR3 protein. The top ten clones hold more than 50% of a sample with about 310,000 distinct CDR3 sequences, around a fifth of them seen once. Sequenced here: peripheral blood mononuclear cells (PBMCs), sampled when the disease was refractory, from a patient treated with antithyroid drugs. These TCRs come from a female donor with Graves disease. Each CDR3 is given with its conserved first and last residue. D genes are given only for firm matches. The size of a clone is reported for some rows only, either as once, few or many, or as a class for expanded clones.

size	V	D	J	CDR3	DNA
few	TRBV19	.	TRBJ1-3	CASSTTRGGNTIYF	TGTGCCAGTAGTACGACAAGGGGAGGAAACACCATATATTTT
few	TRBV12-3/TRBV12-4	.	TRBJ2-3	CASSFQRGTDTQYF	TGTGCCAGCAGTTTTCAGCGGGGCACAGATACGCAGTATTTT
.	TRBV7-2	TRBD2	TRBJ2-5	CASSPGTSGGETQYF	TGTGCCAGCAGCCCCGGGACTAGCGGAGGGGAGACCCAGTACTTC
.	TRBV7-9	.	TRBJ1-2	CASSVTVYGYTF	TGTGCCAGCAGCGTGACAGTTTATGGCTACACCTTC
.	TRBV30	.	TRBJ2-7	CAWSGGAKRYF	TGTGCCTGGAGTGGGGGGGCGAAGCGGTACTTC
.	TRBV20-1	.	TRBJ2-2	CSYRRADTGELFF	TGCAGTTACCGCCGGGCCGACACCGGGGAGCTGTTTTTT
.	TRBV6-4	TRBD2	TRBJ2-2	CASSDSAGGPGELFF	TGTGCCAGCAGTGACTCAGCGGGAGGGCCCGGGGAGCTGTTTTTT
many	TRBV12-3/TRBV12-4	.	TRBJ1-2	CASSSRGGADYGYTF	TGTGCCAGCAGTTCTAGGGGGGGGGCGGACTATGGCTACACCTTC
.	TRBV6-7	.	TRBJ1-5	CASSLGTLQGSNQPQHF	TGTGCCAGCAGTCTAGGGACGCTTCAGGGGAGCAATCAGCCCCAGCATTTT
.	TRBV15	TRBD2	TRBJ2-2	CATSSPFLAANTGELFF	TGTGCCACCAGCAGCCCTTTCCTAGCGGCGAACACCGGGGAGCTGTTTTTT
few	TRBV11-2	.	TRBJ1-5	CASSQGYVGGNQPQHF	TGTGCCAGCAGTCAGGGGTATGTGGGAGGCAATCAGCCCCAGCATTTT
.	TRBV5-6	TRBD2	TRBJ2-5	CASSPPGLAGGSKTQYF	TGTGCCAGCAGCCCGCCGGGACTAGCGGGAGGGAGCAAGACCCAGTACTTC
.	TRBV9	.	TRBJ1-2	CASSATGIDYGYTF	TGTGCCAGCAGCGCTACAGGGATAGACTATGGCTACACCTTC
.	TRBV6-5	TRBD2	TRBJ2-2	CASSYLGTSREGELFF	TGTGCCAGCAGTTACCTAGGGACTAGCCGAGAGGGGGAGCTGTTTTTT
many	TRBV28	.	TRBJ2-7	CASSLPLAPYEQYF	TGTGCCAGCAGTTTACCACTAGCTCCCTACGAGCAGTACTTC
few	TRBV29-1	TRBD1	TRBJ1-1	CSVGGQGTEAFF	TGCAGCGTTGGGGGACAGGGCACTGAAGCTTTCTTT
.	TRBV7-2	.	TRBJ1-6	CASSFSNSPLHF	TGTGCCAGCAGCTTCTCCAATTCACCCCTCCACTTT
.	TRBV4-1	TRBD2	TRBJ2-7	CASSQGSGLEPYEQYF	TGCGCCAGCAGCCAAGGGTCGGGACTAGAGCCCTACGAGCAGTACTTC
many	TRBV6-1	.	TRBJ2-5	CASRREVAGTQYF	TGTGCCAGCCGAAGGGAAGTGGCTGGGACCCAGTACTTC